A selection of T cell receptor beta chains follows, all from one sample in a study of T cell repertoires in cytomegalovirus infection. TCRdb analysed the reads with MiXCR anew, one entry per CDR3 protein. This table holds hundreds of thousands of distinct CDR3 sequences, about a tenth found once. The sequenced material came from PBMCs. The source of these receptors is a human donor in good health (CMV status not recorded). Some clones in this sample may be carry-over from other donors' samples. Each CDR3 is given with its conserved first and last residue. Each record gives: clone size, D gene, V gene, J gene, CDR3 DNA, CDR3 protein. The D gene is left open where the match is weak. A row's size may be missing; if present it is once, few, many or a size class.

clone size: many; D gene: TRBD2; V gene: TRBV7-6; J gene: TRBJ2-5; CDR3 DNA: TGTGCCAGCAGCCTAGGGACTAGCCTCAGTGAGACCCAGTACTTC; CDR3 protein: CASSLGTSLSETQYF
clone size: many; D gene: .; V gene: TRBV19; J gene: TRBJ1-1; CDR3 DNA: TGTGCCAGTAGTGATGTAGGGGTGAACACTGAAGCTTTCTTT; CDR3 protein: CASSDVGVNTEAFF
clone size: many; D gene: TRBD2; V gene: TRBV7-2; J gene: TRBJ2-3; CDR3 DNA: TGTGCCAGCAGCTCGCCTAGCGGGGGGGCAGGGGCAGATACGCAGTATTTT; CDR3 protein: CASSSPSGGAGADTQYF
clone size: many; D gene: .; V gene: TRBV2; J gene: TRBJ1-4; CDR3 DNA: TGTGCCAGCGCCAGGGCAACTAATGAAAAACTGTTTTTT; CDR3 protein: CASARATNEKLFF
clone size: .; D gene: .; V gene: TRBV4-3; J gene: TRBJ1-2; CDR3 DNA: TGCGCCAGCAGCCAAGATCCAGGGAAGATGGGCTACACCTTC; CDR3 protein: CASSQDPGKMGYTF
clone size: many; D gene: .; V gene: TRBV20-1; J gene: TRBJ1-2; CDR3 DNA: TGCAGTGCTCCACGACAGGCCTATGGCTACACCTTC; CDR3 protein: CSAPRQAYGYTF
clone size: many; D gene: .; V gene: TRBV11-3; J gene: TRBJ1-1; CDR3 DNA: TGTGCCAGCAGCTTAGAAGGCCACAGGGAATGGACTGAAGCTTTCTTT; CDR3 protein: CASSLEGHREWTEAFF
clone size: many; D gene: .; V gene: TRBV27; J gene: TRBJ2-5; CDR3 DNA: TGTGCCAGCAGTACTCTAAAGCAAGAGACCCAGTACTTC; CDR3 protein: CASSTLKQETQYF
clone size: many; D gene: .; V gene: TRBV14; J gene: TRBJ1-1; CDR3 DNA: TGTGCCAGCAGCCAAGAAGTGGGGTTGAACACTGAAGCTTTCTTT; CDR3 protein: CASSQEVGLNTEAFF
clone size: many; D gene: .; V gene: TRBV7-2; J gene: TRBJ1-5; CDR3 DNA: TGTGCCAGCAGCTTAGATGGGCAGATCAATCAGCCCCAGCATTTT; CDR3 protein: CASSLDGQINQPQHF
clone size: .; D gene: TRBD2; V gene: TRBV6-1; J gene: TRBJ2-1; CDR3 DNA: TGTTCTAGCGGGGGGGCTTACAATGAGCAGTTCTTC; CDR3 protein: CSSGGAYNEQFF
clone size: .; D gene: .; V gene: TRBV28; J gene: TRBJ2-3; CDR3 DNA: TGTGCCAGCAGTTTATTGGATCGGACAGATACGCAGTATTTT; CDR3 protein: CASSLLDRTDTQYF
clone size: many; D gene: .; V gene: TRBV7-3; J gene: TRBJ2-1; CDR3 DNA: TGTGCCAGCAGCCCGTATGGAGGCAACTACAATGAGCAGTTCTTC; CDR3 protein: CASSPYGGNYNEQFF
clone size: many; D gene: .; V gene: TRBV5-5; J gene: TRBJ1-5; CDR3 DNA: TGTGCCAGCAGCGCCGGGACGGTAAGCAATCAGCCCCAGCATTTT; CDR3 protein: CASSAGTVSNQPQHF
clone size: many; D gene: .; V gene: TRBV19; J gene: TRBJ2-1; CDR3 DNA: TGTGCCAGCCGGTTTTCGAGGAGACAAAACTACAATGAGCAGTTCTTC; CDR3 protein: CASRFSRRQNYNEQFF
clone size: few; D gene: .; V gene: TRBV28; J gene: TRBJ1-2; CDR3 DNA: TGTGCCAGCAGTTCCGGGGGGTCCTCCTATGGCTACACCTTC; CDR3 protein: CASSSGGSSYGYTF
clone size: .; D gene: TRBD1; V gene: TRBV2; J gene: TRBJ2-5; CDR3 DNA: TGTGCCAGCACCAGAGCCCGGGACAGGGGGTTACAAGAGACCCAGTACTTC; CDR3 protein: CASTRARDRGLQETQYF
clone size: many; D gene: TRBD1; V gene: TRBV7-2; J gene: TRBJ2-7; CDR3 DNA: TGTGCCAGCAGATCAGACAGGGGCCACGAGCAGTACTTC; CDR3 protein: CASRSDRGHEQYF
clone size: many; D gene: TRBD1; V gene: TRBV6-1; J gene: TRBJ1-1; CDR3 DNA: TGTGCCAGCAGTACGGGACAGTCAGCTGAAGCTTTCTTT; CDR3 protein: CASSTGQSAEAFF
clone size: few; D gene: TRBD1; V gene: TRBV7-9; J gene: TRBJ1-1; CDR3 DNA: TGTGCCAGCAGCTTAGCCCCTTTCCAACAGGGGGGGACTGAAGCTTTCTTT; CDR3 protein: CASSLAPFQQGGTEAFF
clone size: few; D gene: .; V gene: TRBV20-1; J gene: TRBJ2-4; CDR3 DNA: TGCAGTGCTAGAGATGGGCTACCGACCAAAAACATTCAGTACTTC; CDR3 protein: CSARDGLPTKNIQYF
clone size: .; D gene: TRBD1; V gene: TRBV20-1; J gene: TRBJ1-2; CDR3 DNA: TGCAGTGCTGCGGGACAGGCAGGCTATGGCTACACCTTC; CDR3 protein: CSAAGQAGYGYTF
clone size: many; D gene: TRBD2; V gene: TRBV7-8; J gene: TRBJ2-3; CDR3 DNA: TGTGCCAGCAGCTTAGCGCCTAGCGGGGGAGCTTTGAGGAGCACAGATACGCAGTATTTT; CDR3 protein: CASSLAPSGGALRSTDTQYF
clone size: many; D gene: TRBD1; V gene: TRBV6-6; J gene: TRBJ1-6; CDR3 DNA: TGTGCCAGCAACTTAAGACAGGGGAATTCACCCCTCCACTTT; CDR3 protein: CASNLRQGNSPLHF
clone size: many; D gene: .; V gene: TRBV6-5; J gene: TRBJ1-2; CDR3 DNA: TGTGCCAGCAGTTACTCAGGGTTGGGGGATAGCTATGGCTACACCTTC; CDR3 protein: CASSYSGLGDSYGYTF
clone size: .; D gene: TRBD1; V gene: TRBV9; J gene: TRBJ2-1; CDR3 DNA: TGTGCCAGCAGCGCTCGGACAGGGCCTAATAAGCAGTTCTTC; CDR3 protein: CASSARTGPNKQFF
clone size: .; D gene: TRBD1; V gene: TRBV18; J gene: TRBJ1-1; CDR3 DNA: TGTGCCAGCTCCCCAAGGGACAGGGCGGATGGCACTGAAGCTTTCTTT; CDR3 protein: CASSPRDRADGTEAFF
clone size: .; D gene: .; V gene: TRBV10-3; J gene: TRBJ2-1; CDR3 DNA: TGTGCCATCAGGGGGGCAGACAATGAGCAGTTCTTC; CDR3 protein: CAIRGADNEQFF
clone size: .; D gene: TRBD2; V gene: TRBV20-1; J gene: TRBJ2-1; CDR3 DNA: TGCAGTGCTTATAGCGGGTACCACAATGAGCAGTTCTTC; CDR3 protein: CSAYSGYHNEQFF
clone size: many; D gene: TRBD2; V gene: TRBV5-1; J gene: TRBJ2-1; CDR3 DNA: TGCGCCAGCCGCAGCGGGGGTGAGCAGTTCTTC; CDR3 protein: CASRSGGEQFF
clone size: many; D gene: TRBD1; V gene: TRBV15; J gene: TRBJ2-7; CDR3 DNA: TGTGCCACCAGCAGATTCCGGGACAGAGCTTACGAGCAGTACTTC; CDR3 protein: CATSRFRDRAYEQYF
clone size: many; D gene: TRBD2; V gene: TRBV28; J gene: TRBJ2-5; CDR3 DNA: TGTGCCAGCAGTCGCGGACTAGCGGGGTTCCAAGAGACCCAGTACTTC; CDR3 protein: CASSRGLAGFQETQYF
clone size: many; D gene: .; V gene: TRBV7-3; J gene: TRBJ2-3; CDR3 DNA: TGTGCCAGCAGCTCCCAGACTAGTCCAGATACGCAGTATTTT; CDR3 protein: CASSSQTSPDTQYF
clone size: many; D gene: TRBD1; V gene: TRBV7-2; J gene: TRBJ2-7; CDR3 DNA: TGTGCCAGCAGCTTCGCCGGGACAGGGAGCGAGCAGTACTTC; CDR3 protein: CASSFAGTGSEQYF
clone size: many; D gene: .; V gene: TRBV29-1; J gene: TRBJ1-1; CDR3 DNA: TGCAGCGTGGTCGACAGGTTGGGCACTGAAGCTTTCTTT; CDR3 protein: CSVVDRLGTEAFF
clone size: many; D gene: TRBD1; V gene: TRBV11-3; J gene: TRBJ2-7; CDR3 DNA: TGTGCCAGCAGCTCGGGACAGGGGAACAACCACGAGCAGTACTTC; CDR3 protein: CASSSGQGNNHEQYF
clone size: many; D gene: TRBD2; V gene: TRBV27; J gene: TRBJ2-5; CDR3 DNA: TGTGCCAGCAGTTCGACTAGCGGGGGATTCCAAGAGACCCAGTACTTC; CDR3 protein: CASSSTSGGFQETQYF
clone size: many; D gene: TRBD1; V gene: TRBV7-9; J gene: TRBJ2-3; CDR3 DNA: TGTGCCAGCAGCTCTTGGACAGGGTACACAGATACGCAGTATTTT; CDR3 protein: CASSSWTGYTDTQYF
clone size: many; D gene: .; V gene: TRBV11-2; J gene: TRBJ2-1; CDR3 DNA: TGTGCCAGCAGCTTGGAGCTCTCCTACAATGAGCAGTTCTTC; CDR3 protein: CASSLELSYNEQFF
clone size: many; D gene: TRBD1; V gene: TRBV12-3/TRBV12-4; J gene: TRBJ2-5; CDR3 DNA: TGTGCCAGCAGTTTAGTTCCCCGGGACAGGGGGCCCGAGGAGACCCAGTACTTC; CDR3 protein: CASSLVPRDRGPEETQYF
clone size: .; D gene: TRBD1; V gene: TRBV19; J gene: TRBJ1-2; CDR3 DNA: TGTGCCAGCGGCGGGACAGGAGACCTGTATGGCTACACCTTC; CDR3 protein: CASGGTGDLYGYTF
clone size: .; D gene: .; V gene: TRBV29-1; J gene: TRBJ2-5; CDR3 DNA: TGCAGCGGGCGGACAGCCGGTGCCGAGTACTTC; CDR3 protein: CSGRTAGAEYF
clone size: many; D gene: .; V gene: TRBV7-9; J gene: TRBJ2-2; CDR3 DNA: TGTGCCAGCAGCTTATTTGCGTGGGAGCTGTTTTTT; CDR3 protein: CASSLFAWELFF
clone size: many; D gene: .; V gene: TRBV29-1; J gene: TRBJ2-1; CDR3 DNA: TGCAGCGTTGATGGGGGTAGCTCCTACAATGAGCAGTTCTTC; CDR3 protein: CSVDGGSSYNEQFF
clone size: medium-sized; D gene: .; V gene: TRBV7-2; J gene: TRBJ2-3; CDR3 DNA: TGTGCCAGCAGCCCGAGAACAGGGAGAGATACGCAGTATTTT; CDR3 protein: CASSPRTGRDTQYF
clone size: .; D gene: .; V gene: TRBV6-1; J gene: TRBJ1-5; CDR3 DNA: TGTGCCAGCAGTTATCACGGCAATCAGCCCCAGCATTTT; CDR3 protein: CASSYHGNQPQHF
clone size: many; D gene: .; V gene: TRBV2; J gene: TRBJ2-7; CDR3 DNA: TGTGCCAGCAGTGCTTTAGCGTACTACGAGCAGTACTTC; CDR3 protein: CASSALAYYEQYF
clone size: many; D gene: .; V gene: TRBV7-9; J gene: TRBJ1-1; CDR3 DNA: TGTGCCAGCATGCCGCCTGGGAGGGGATCGAACACTGAAGCTTTCTTT; CDR3 protein: CASMPPGRGSNTEAFF
clone size: many; D gene: .; V gene: TRBV11-3; J gene: TRBJ2-7; CDR3 DNA: TGTGCCAGCAGCTACAAAGGGAACGAGCAGTACTTC; CDR3 protein: CASSYKGNEQYF